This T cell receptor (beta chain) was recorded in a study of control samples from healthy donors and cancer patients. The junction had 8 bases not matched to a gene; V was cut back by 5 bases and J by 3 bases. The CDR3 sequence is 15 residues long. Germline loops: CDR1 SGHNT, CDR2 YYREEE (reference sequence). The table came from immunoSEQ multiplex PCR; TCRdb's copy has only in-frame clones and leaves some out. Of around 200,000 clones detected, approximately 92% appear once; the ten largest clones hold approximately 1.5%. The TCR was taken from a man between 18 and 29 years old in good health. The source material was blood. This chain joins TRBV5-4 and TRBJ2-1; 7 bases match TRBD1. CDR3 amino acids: CASSFIRDSYNEQFF. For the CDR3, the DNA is TGTGCCAGCAGTTTTATACGGGACAGCTACAATGAGCAGTTCTTC.